This TCR beta chain appears in the sequencing data of a study of CD8 T cells in Susac syndrome. The RNA input was 0.5 to 1 ug, and it was reverse transcribed with random hexamers. TCRdb reprocessed the immunoSEQ multiplex PCR reads with MiXCR, giving one entry per CDR3 protein. The sample consists of roughly 100,000 distinct CDR3 sequences, roughly 95% of them appearing once. This CDR3 comprises 15 residues. Trimming cost V 0 bases and J 2 bases, with 11 bases left between them. CDR1 and CDR2 (germline): KGHSH, LQKENI. What was sequenced was CD8+ T cells from PBMCs. The sequence came from a human donor with Susac syndrome. The gene calls are TRBV18 and TRBJ2-7, with a tentative D call TRBD1 (6 bases). The CDR3 loop is CASSPPQGKAYEQYF. DNA of the CDR3: TGTGCCAGCTCACCACCACAGGGAAAGGCCTACGAGCAGTACTTC.